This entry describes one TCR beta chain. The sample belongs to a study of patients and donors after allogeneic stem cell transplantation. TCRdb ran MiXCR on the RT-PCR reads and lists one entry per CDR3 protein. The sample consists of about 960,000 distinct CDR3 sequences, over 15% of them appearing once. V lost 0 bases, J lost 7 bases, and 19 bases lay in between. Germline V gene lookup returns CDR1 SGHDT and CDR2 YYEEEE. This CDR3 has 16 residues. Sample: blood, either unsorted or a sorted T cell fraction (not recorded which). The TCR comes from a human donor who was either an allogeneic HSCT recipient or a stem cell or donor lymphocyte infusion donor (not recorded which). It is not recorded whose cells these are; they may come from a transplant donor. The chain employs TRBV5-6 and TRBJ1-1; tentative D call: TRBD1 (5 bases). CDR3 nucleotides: TGTGCCAGCAGCTTGGTATTTCCGGGAACCGGGGGTGAAGCTTTCTTT. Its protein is CASSLVFPGTGGEAFF.